This entry is about one T cell receptor beta chain. As yet, its antigen is unknown. The sample belongs to a study of shared clonotypes between healthy human individuals. Overall study results and limits: The four-donor shared clonotypes exceeded non-shared clonotypes in generation probability, with non-shared ones scoring lower. The rarefaction results pointed to incomplete sorted-subset sequencing despite large depth. Four donors shared about 4.5% of their naive CD4 clonotypes.

The germline V gene encodes CDR1 GTSNPN and CDR2 SVGIG (reference sequence). The V and J ends lost 0 bases and 5 bases respectively, with 8 bases between them. The CDR3 consists of 12 residues. Method: immunoSEQ multiplex PCR; TCRdb's copy keeps in-frame clones and lacks some. The table shows some 2.1 million clones, with over 85% occurring only once. The clonotype originates from a man younger than 35 in good health. Sequencing was performed on naive CD4+ T cells sorted from blood. Subset indicated: CD45RA+ positively selected. This sequence joins TRBV30 and TRBJ2-7; D is ambiguous. The CDR3 loop is CAWSVGWNEQYF. The CDR3 region has the DNA TGTGCCTGGAGTGTGGGCTGGAACGAGCAGTACTTC.